The text below deals with one T cell receptor beta chain. Its antigen remains unidentified. Unique molecular identifiers were built into the TCR beta cDNA libraries. Input populations of about 0.85 to 11 million T cells gave rise to some 500,000 cDNA molecules. TCRdb re-analysed the PCR reads in MiXCR, keeping a single row per CDR3 protein. The sample has fewer than 900,000 distinct CDR3 sequences, roughly 46% seen once. CDR1 and CDR2 (germline): MNHNS, SASEGT. CDR3 length equals 12 residues. This sample is drawn from a study of post-analysis software for immune sequencing data. Findings and limits, study-wide: Significantly lower normalized Chao1 diversity was seen in multiple sclerosis patients than in controls. Elevated frequency relative to controls characterized roughly five TRBV segments in patients, TRBV5-6, TRBV5-1 and TRBV20-1 among them.

The gene calls are TRBV6-1 and TRBJ2-7, with D unclear. The better agreement between TRBJ2-5 and the DNA end casts doubt on the J call. The TCR was taken from a girl between 5 and 17 years old with multiple sclerosis. Sequenced: blood. The CDR3 loop is CASSWWIETQYF. Here the CDR3 DNA reads TGTGCCAGCAGTTGGTGGATAGAGACCCAGTACTTC.